This is a list of T cell receptor beta chains from one sample in a study of cytomegalovirus exposure and HLA in healthy donors. Sequencing was performed with immunoSEQ multiplex PCR; in TCRdb, only in-frame clones are kept and a portion is missing. The table lists about 150,000 clones, approximately 68% of them singletons. Specimen: PBMCs. The receptors were sampled from a man aged 40-49 years in good health and CMV-seronegative. The CDR3 runs from the conserved cysteine through the conserved F or W. A D gene is named only where the DNA matches it firmly. A row's size may be missing; if present it is once, few, many or a size class.

TRBJ1-5 | - | - | TRBV28 | TGTGCCAGCAGTTTAGGGCCAACCATCACACAGGGAAATCAGCCCCAGCATTTT | CASSLGPTITQGNQPQHF
TRBJ2-2 | - | - | TRBV27 | TGTGCCAGCAGCAGATACGGGTTTACCGGGGAGCTGTTTTTT | CASSRYGFTGELFF
TRBJ2-7 | few | TRBD2 | TRBV5-4 | TGTGCCAGCAGCCCCTCGGGGGGGGCCTACGAGCAGTACTTC | CASSPSGGAYEQYF
TRBJ2-7 | - | TRBD2 | TRBV2 | TGTGCCAGCAGGGGAGGGCTATCCTACGAGCAGTACTTC | CASRGGLSYEQYF
TRBJ2-5 | once | TRBD1 | TRBV7-9 | TGTGCCAGCAGACAGGGGGAAGAGACCCAGTACTTC | CASRQGEETQYF
TRBJ2-1 | - | TRBD2 | TRBV6-6 | TGTGCCAGCAGTTACCCCAGCGGGAGAGGCGGCAATGAGCAGTTCTTC | CASSYPSGRGGNEQFF
TRBJ2-7 | - | - | TRBV5-1 | TGCGCCAGCAGCTGGACCGCGGGACTCGTGCAGGAGCAGTACTTC | CASSWTAGLVQEQYF
TRBJ1-2 | - | TRBD1 | TRBV5-4 | TGTGCCAGCAGCTTGGAGGGGGCGTTTGGCTACACCTTC | CASSLEGAFGYTF
TRBJ2-3 | - | TRBD2 | TRBV9 | TGTGCCAGCAGCCCCGGGGGAGCGGGGCTACAGATAGCATCGCAGTATTTT | CASSPGGAGLQIASQYF
TRBJ1-4 | - | TRBD1 | TRBV12-5 | TGTGCTAGACCTCGGGACAGGGGTGCAACTAATGAAAAACTGTTTTTT | CARPRDRGATNEKLFF
TRBJ1-5 | - | - | TRBV28 | TGTGCCAGCTTTAGCGGGGGAGGCGGTCAGCCCCAGCATTTT | CASFSGGGGQPQHF
TRBJ2-3 | - | - | TRBV7-6 | TGTGCCAGCAGCTTAGGTTCTACAGATACGCAGTATTTT | CASSLGSTDTQYF
TRBJ1-3 | - | TRBD1 | TRBV5-6 | TGTGCCAGCAACTCCGGGACAGGGTCGTCAATGGGAAACACCATATATTTT | CASNSGTGSSMGNTIYF
TRBJ2-5 | few | TRBD2 | TRBV30 | TGTGCCTGGAGTCTTGGACTAGCGGGGGAGGGAGAGACCCAGTACTTC | CAWSLGLAGEGETQYF
TRBJ1-1 | - | TRBD1 | TRBV6-1 | TGTGCCAGCACGGACAGGTACACTGAAGCTTTCTTT | CASTDRYTEAFF
TRBJ2-5 | few | - | TRBV2 | TGTGCCAGCAGCGAAGCATGGGAGGCCCAGTACTTC | CASSEAWEAQYF
TRBJ2-7 | - | TRBD1 | TRBV18 | TGTGCCAGCTCACCGGGACAGGTAATCTCCTACGAGCAGTACTTC | CASSPGQVISYEQYF
TRBJ1-5 | - | TRBD1 | TRBV19 | TGTGCCAGTAGTATCCCCTCGATAACCTGGACAGGGTATGGGCTTTATAGCAATCAGCCCCAGCATTTT | CASSIPSITWTGYGLYSNQPQHF
TRBJ2-7 | - | - | TRBV5-1 | TGCGCCAGCAGCACACAGGGAAGTGTCTACGAGCAGTACTTC | CASSTQGSVYEQYF
TRBJ2-5 | - | TRBD2 | TRBV5-4 | TGTGCCAGCAGCTCCCTAGCGGGAGGGCCTCTAGAAGAGACCCAGTACTTC | CASSSLAGGPLEETQYF
TRBJ2-2 | few | TRBD2 | TRBV5-4 | TGTGCCAGCAGCTCCTTTAGCGGGACGGTCGGGGAGCTGTTTTTT | CASSSFSGTVGELFF
TRBJ1-6 | - | - | TRBV1 | TGCACCAGCAGCCAAGAGAGGACAGGAGAGGGTAGTTCACCCCTCCACTTT | CTSSQERTGEGSSPLHF
TRBJ2-3 | - | - | TRBV11-2 | TGTGCCAGCAGCCGGGGATCAGATACGCAGTATTTT | CASSRGSDTQYF
TRBJ2-1 | - | TRBD1 | TRBV27 | TGTGCCAGCATCGGACAGGGCTACAATGAGCAGTTCTTC | CASIGQGYNEQFF
TRBJ2-2 | - | - | TRBV15 | TGTGCCACCAGCGGGCTGCAGGGTAGTAACACCGGGGAGCTGTTTTTT | CATSGLQGSNTGELFF
TRBJ2-7 | - | - | TRBV15 | TGTGCCACCAGCAGAGATGAGAACGAGCAGTACTTC | CATSRDENEQYF
TRBJ1-3 | - | - | TRBV5-1 | TGCGCCAGCAGCTTGGCCCGGGATCCTGGAAACACCATATATTTT | CASSLARDPGNTIYF
TRBJ2-7 | once | - | TRBV12-1 | TGTGCCAGCAGCTTTGTTCTAGTGGTCGGAGCCTACGAGCAGTACTTC | CASSFVLVVGAYEQYF